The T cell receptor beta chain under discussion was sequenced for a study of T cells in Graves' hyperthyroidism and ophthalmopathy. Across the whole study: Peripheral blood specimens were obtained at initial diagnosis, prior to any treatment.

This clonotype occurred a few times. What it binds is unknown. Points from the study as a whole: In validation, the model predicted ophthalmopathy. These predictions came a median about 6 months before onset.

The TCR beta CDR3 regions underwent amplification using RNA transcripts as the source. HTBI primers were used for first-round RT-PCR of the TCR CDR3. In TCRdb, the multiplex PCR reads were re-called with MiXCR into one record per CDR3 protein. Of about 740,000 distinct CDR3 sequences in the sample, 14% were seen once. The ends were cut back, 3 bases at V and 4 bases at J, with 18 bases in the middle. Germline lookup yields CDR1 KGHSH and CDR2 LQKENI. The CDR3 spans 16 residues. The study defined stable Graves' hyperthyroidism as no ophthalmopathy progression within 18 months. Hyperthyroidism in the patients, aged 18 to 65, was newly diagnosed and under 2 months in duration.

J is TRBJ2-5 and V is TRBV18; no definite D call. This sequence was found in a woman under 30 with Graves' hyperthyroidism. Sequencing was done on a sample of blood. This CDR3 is CASSPVPGSGGETQYF. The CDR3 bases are TGTGCCAGCTCACCTGTACCCGGCTCCGGTGGAGAGACCCAGTACTTC.